Listed below are T cell receptor beta chains from one sample, sequenced in a study of blood T cell repertoires in COVID-19. Clones were sequenced by immunoSEQ multiplex PCR, and TCRdb holds only the in-frame ones, with some missing. The table has 150,000 to 200,000 clones, around 84% seen once. The sample taken for sequencing was peripheral blood. The receptors here all came from a woman older than 75 with acute or convalescent COVID-19. The CDR3 runs from the conserved cysteine through the conserved F or W. D genes are given only for firm matches.

D	V	J	length	CDR3
TRBD1	TRBV7-9	TRBJ1-6	14	CASSLLQGHSPLHF
NA	TRBV5-1	TRBJ1-3	17	CASSLAGTTFSGNTIYF
NA	TRBV15	TRBJ2-6	15	CATSIPGVGANVLTF
TRBD2	TRBV11-2	TRBJ2-3	17	CASSQTAAGGLSDTQYF
NA	TRBV5-1	TRBJ2-5	13	CASSFDSQETQYF
NA	TRBV7-2	TRBJ2-7	13	CASSLASGDEQYF
TRBD1	TRBV5-1	TRBJ2-7	15	CASSFMGTGAYEQYF
TRBD2	TRBV4-1	TRBJ2-5	15	CASSLSGGALETQYF
TRBD2	TRBV19	TRBJ2-7	16	CASKDLTSGRIDEQYF
NA	TRBV12-1	TRBJ1-5	19	CASSPSHLTPRQNNQPQHF
NA	TRBV21-1	TRBJ2-1	16	CASSYTGTSGYNEQFF
TRBD2	TRBV7-9	TRBJ2-5	16	CASSLYGGRPQETQYF
NA	TRBV6-2/TRBV6-3	TRBJ2-5	17	CASSYSGGAHGQETQYF
NA	TRBV28	TRBJ1-1	18	CASSLWRRGGRGHTEAFF
TRBD1	TRBV12-3/TRBV12-4	TRBJ2-1	13	CASSTGTGEIMFF
NA	TRBV28	TRBJ2-1	14	CASSLLVSYNEQFF
TRBD1	TRBV4-1	TRBJ1-5	19	CASSQDLAGGRLGNQPQHF
NA	TRBV13	TRBJ1-2	16	CASSLDTFTVNYGYTF
TRBD1	TRBV27	TRBJ1-1	16	CASSRHRGLMNTEAFF
TRBD2	TRBV7-9	TRBJ2-5	15	CASSPRIEAGPTQYF
TRBD1	TRBV2	TRBJ1-1	13	CASSGQQNTEAFF
NA	TRBV15	TRBJ2-4	17	CATSRDPGGLAKNIQYF
TRBD1	TRBV5-6	TRBJ1-2	13	CASSRRDRGTHTF
NA	TRBV21-1	TRBJ1-2	16	CASSKPGQLLNYGYTF
NA	TRBV6-1	TRBJ2-2	13	CASSEAHTGELFF
NA	TRBV19	TRBJ2-3	15	CASSRRRQPTDTQYF
NA	TRBV2	TRBJ1-1	11	CASTLRAEAFF
TRBD2	TRBV4-1	TRBJ2-7	15	CASSQVAGVTYEQYF
TRBD2	TRBV15	TRBJ2-3	17	CATSRPITSGATDTQYF
NA	TRBV28	TRBJ1-2	14	CASSFGVFNYGYTF
TRBD2	TRBV7-2	TRBJ2-7	14	CASSSQRGIYEQYF
TRBD1	TRBV5-1	TRBJ1-4	16	CASSLGDRADNEKLFF
TRBD1	TRBV2	TRBJ1-5	15	CASSRGQESNQPQHF
TRBD1	TRBV28	TRBJ1-2	16	CASSAYEGTANYGYTF
TRBD1	TRBV10-3	TRBJ1-3	13	CAIGQDSGNTIYF
TRBD1	TRBV19	TRBJ1-1	14	CASRDTGGNTEAFF
TRBD1	TRBV5-6	TRBJ1-3	15	CASSFDRGLGNTIYF
NA	TRBV5-1	TRBJ2-6	15	CASRGVVSGANVLTF
NA	TRBV9	TRBJ1-1	13	CASSGQSNTEAFF
TRBD2	TRBV29-1	TRBJ2-1	14	CSVRLREGVNEQFF
TRBD1	TRBV5-1	TRBJ1-1	14	CASSPGTVNTEAFF
TRBD2	TRBV4-2	TRBJ2-3	16	CASSQGSTSGKDTQYF
NA	TRBV7-2	TRBJ2-5	13	CASSSLRSKTQYF
TRBD1	TRBV5-4	TRBJ1-3	15	CASSLGTGTGNTIYF
TRBD2	TRBV5-6	TRBJ2-7	14	CASSRAGGGYEQYF
NA	TRBV21-1	TRBJ2-4	17	CARQDSRQDLAKNIQYF